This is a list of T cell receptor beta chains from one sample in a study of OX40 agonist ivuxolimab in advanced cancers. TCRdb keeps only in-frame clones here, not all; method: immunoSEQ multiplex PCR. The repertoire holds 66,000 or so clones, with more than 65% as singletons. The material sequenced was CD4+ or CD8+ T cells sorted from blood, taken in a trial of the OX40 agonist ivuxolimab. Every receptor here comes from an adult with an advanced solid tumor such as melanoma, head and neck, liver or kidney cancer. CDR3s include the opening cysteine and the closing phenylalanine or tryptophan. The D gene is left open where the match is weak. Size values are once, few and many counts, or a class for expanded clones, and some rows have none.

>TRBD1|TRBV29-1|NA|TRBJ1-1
TGCAGCGTGTCCGGACAGGGGGCGGGCACTGAAGCTTTCTTT
CSVSGQGAGTEAFF
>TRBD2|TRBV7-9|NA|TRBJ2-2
TGTGCCAGCAGCTTCGGGACTACCCACACCGGGGAGCTGTTTTTT
CASSFGTTHTGELFF
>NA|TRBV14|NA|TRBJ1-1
TGTGCCAGCAGCAATACAGGGTATAACACTGAAGCTTTCTTT
CASSNTGYNTEAFF
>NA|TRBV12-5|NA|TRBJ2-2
TGTGCTAGTGGTTTGGAGGGCCCGAACACCGGGGAGCTGTTTTTT
CASGLEGPNTGELFF
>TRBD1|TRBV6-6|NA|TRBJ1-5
TGTGCCAGCACGGTCGCCGGACAGGGAGAACAGCCCCAGCATTTT
CASTVAGQGEQPQHF
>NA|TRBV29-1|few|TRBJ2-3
TGCAGCGTTGAAGTGTCTCTAGCACCAGATACGCAGTATTTT
CSVEVSLAPDTQYF
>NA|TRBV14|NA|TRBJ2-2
TGTGCCAGCAGCCACCGCTGGACATCGAACACCGGGGAGCTGTTTTTT
CASSHRWTSNTGELFF
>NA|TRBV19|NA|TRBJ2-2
TGTGCCAGTGCAGGGATGATGAACACCGGGGAGCTGTTTTTT
CASAGMMNTGELFF
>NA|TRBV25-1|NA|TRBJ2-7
TGTGCCAGCAGTGAAGGCGGGCACCTCTCCTACGAGCAGTACTTC
CASSEGGHLSYEQYF
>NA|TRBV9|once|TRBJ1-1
TGTGCCAGCAGCGCTAGTGTATCTCCGAACACTGAAGCTTTCTTT
CASSASVSPNTEAFF
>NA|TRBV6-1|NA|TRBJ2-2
TGTGCCAGCAGTTTTACAGGGCTCGGGGAGCTGTTTTTT
CASSFTGLGELFF
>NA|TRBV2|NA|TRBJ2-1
TGTGCCAGCAGCGGGACTTTCCGGAGCTCCTACAATGAGCAGTTCTTC
CASSGTFRSSYNEQFF
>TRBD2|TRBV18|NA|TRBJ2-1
TGTGCCAGCTCACAGGAAGCGGGAGAGGCGGGGTATGAGCAGTTCTTC
CASSQEAGEAGYEQFF
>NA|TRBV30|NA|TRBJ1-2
TGTGCCTGGAGCTTGGGGAGACCAGCTAACTATGGCTACACCTTC
CAWSLGRPANYGYTF
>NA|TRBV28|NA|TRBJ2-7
TGTGCCAGCAGCCCTGAGGTAAGCTCCTACGAGCAGTACTTC
CASSPEVSSYEQYF